Listed below are T cell receptor beta chains from one sample, sequenced in a study of vaccination effects on CD4 cells after COVID-19. Their antigen targets remain unknown. Repertoires were generated with immunoSEQ multiplex PCR, while TCRdb's copy carries only in-frame clones and drops some. The data show approximately 28,000 clones, roughly 77% seen once. The material sequenced was CD4+ T cells from PBMCs cultured with HCoV-229E spike peptides, taken after COVID-19 vaccination. The receptors were gathered from a human donor who received a COVID-19 vaccine. Both conserved end residues are part of each CDR3. The D gene is left open where the match is weak. Size is stated for part of the rows, as once, few or many counts, or as a class when the clone is expanded.

>12|TRBV10-1|TRBJ1-6|-|-
CASSTGNSPLHF
TGCGCCAGCAGTACAGGGAATTCACCCCTCCACTTT
>14|TRBV29-1|TRBJ2-1|-|-
CSVLSRLLANEQFF
TGCAGCGTTTTGAGCAGACTCTTAGCGAATGAGCAGTTCTTC
>16|TRBV6-5|TRBJ1-1|-|TRBD1
CASSYYRQGGNTEAFF
TGTGCCAGCAGTTATTATAGACAGGGGGGGAACACTGAAGCTTTCTTT
>15|TRBV7-2|TRBJ2-1|once|TRBD2
CASSLDAGVYNEQFF
TGTGCCAGCAGCTTAGATGCGGGGGTCTACAATGAGCAGTTCTTC
>13|TRBV2|TRBJ1-2|-|TRBD1
CASSLQGAQGYTF
TGTGCCAGCAGCCTACAGGGGGCGCAGGGCTACACCTTC
>15|TRBV4-1|TRBJ2-3|-|-
CASSQDIRGGDTQYF
TGCGCCAGCAGCCAAGATATTCGTGGGGGTGATACGCAGTATTTT
>12|TRBV6-5|TRBJ1-6|few|TRBD1
CATDRVREPLHF
TGTGCCACCGACAGGGTAAGGGAACCCCTCCACTTT
>14|TRBV3-1/TRBV3-2|TRBJ1-5|few|-
CASSQDGGNQPQHF
TGTGCCAGCAGCCAAGACGGGGGAAACCAGCCCCAGCATTTT
>16|TRBV18|TRBJ2-3|-|-
CASSPNLPSSTDTQYF
TGTGCCAGCTCACCGAACCTCCCCTCCAGCACAGATACGCAGTATTTT
>15|TRBV10-2|TRBJ1-6|few|-
CASRTDSSYNSPLHF
TGCGCCAGCAGGACGGATAGCTCCTATAATTCACCCCTCCACTTT
>14|TRBV15|TRBJ1-2|once|-
CATSRDRGDYGYTF
TGTGCCACCAGCAGAGATAGGGGGGACTATGGCTACACCTTC
>13|TRBV11-2|TRBJ1-2|-|-
CASSAGGRYGYTF
TGTGCCAGCAGCGCAGGCGGCAGATATGGCTACACCTTC
>13|TRBV5-1|TRBJ2-7|few|TRBD2
CASSVAGGREQYF
TGCGCCAGCAGCGTAGCGGGAGGGCGTGAGCAGTACTTC
>12|TRBV4-1|TRBJ1-1|once|TRBD1
CASSQRQGEAFF
TGCGCCAGCAGCCAACGACAGGGGGAAGCTTTCTTT
>13|TRBV13|TRBJ2-7|few|-
CASSLTGPYEQYF
TGTGCCAGCAGCTTAACGGGACCTTACGAGCAGTACTTC
>16|TRBV5-1|TRBJ1-1|once|-
CASSLVIGRGRTEAFF
TGCGCCAGCAGCTTGGTCATAGGGAGGGGACGCACTGAAGCTTTCTTT
>16|TRBV18|TRBJ2-1|-|TRBD2
CASSPRLAGGYNEQFF
TGTGCCAGCTCACCTAGACTAGCGGGGGGGTACAATGAGCAGTTCTTC
>14|TRBV5-6|TRBJ2-5|-|TRBD2
CASSLGLAKETQYF
TGTGCCAGCAGCTTGGGACTAGCCAAAGAGACCCAGTACTTC
>15|TRBV4-1|TRBJ2-2|-|TRBD1
CASSKQGARTGELFF
TGCGCCAGCAGCAAACAGGGGGCGAGAACCGGGGAGCTGTTTTTT
>11|TRBV7-9|TRBJ2-3|once|-
CASSLEDTQYF
TGTGCCAGCAGCTTAGAAGATACGCAGTATTTT
>13|TRBV3-1/TRBV3-2|TRBJ2-5|-|-
CASSPTGLETQYF
TGTGCCAGCAGCCCTACAGGGTTGGAGACCCAGTACTTC
>15|TRBV2|TRBJ1-5|-|-
CASSVEGVSNQPQHF
TGTGCCAGCAGTGTGGAGGGGGTTAGCAATCAGCCCCAGCATTTT
>14|TRBV2|TRBJ1-1|-|-
CASSRQGSVTEAFF
TGTGCCAGCAGTCGTCAGGGGTCTGTGACTGAAGCTTTCTTT
>13|TRBV19|TRBJ2-6|-|-
CASSSSGANVLTF
TGTGCCAGTAGTTCCTCTGGGGCCAACGTCCTGACTTTC
>14|TRBV5-1|TRBJ1-2|-|-
CASSRDAGNYGYTF
TGCGCCAGCAGCCGGGACGCCGGCAACTATGGCTACACCTTC
>11|TRBV6-5|TRBJ1-5|-|-
CASREGQPQHF
TGTGCCAGCAGGGAGGGTCAGCCCCAGCATTTT
>14|TRBV18|TRBJ2-7|once|-
CASSSGGRGNEQYF
TGTGCCAGCTCATCCGGTGGGCGGGGAAACGAGCAGTACTTC
>19|TRBV4-1|TRBJ2-6|-|TRBD1
CASSPPAGQGRDGANVLTF
TGCGCCAGCAGCCCCCCTGCGGGACAGGGACGGGATGGGGCCAACGTCCTGACTTTC
>14|TRBV19|TRBJ1-5|-|-
CASSMGPGSQPQHF
TGTGCCAGTAGTATGGGTCCAGGGAGCCAGCCCCAGCATTTT
>13|TRBV11-2|TRBJ1-2|-|-
CASSSPNMGGYTF
TGTGCCAGCAGCTCACCAAACATGGGGGGCTACACCTTC
>15|TRBV5-4|TRBJ2-5|-|TRBD1
CASSKTGAPQETQYF
TGTGCCAGCAGCAAGACAGGGGCTCCACAAGAGACCCAGTACTTC
>14|TRBV18|TRBJ1-1|-|TRBD1
CASYQSQGASEAFF
TGTGCCAGCTATCAATCCCAGGGGGCTTCTGAAGCTTTCTTT
>15|TRBV5-4|TRBJ1-2|-|TRBD1
CASSLAGQGVYGYTF
TGTGCCAGCAGCCTCGCAGGACAGGGTGTCTATGGCTACACCTTC
>11|TRBV2|TRBJ1-1|-|-
CASSQGTEAFF
TGTGCCAGCAGCCAGGGGACTGAAGCTTTCTTT
>13|TRBV5-1|TRBJ2-1|-|-
CASSQGGGNEQFF
TGCGCCAGCAGCCAAGGAGGGGGCAATGAGCAGTTCTTC
>16|TRBV19|TRBJ1-3|-|-
CASRLQGLSSGNTIYF
TGTGCCAGTAGACTTCAGGGGTTGAGCTCTGGAAACACCATATATTTT
>11|TRBV6-2/TRBV6-3|TRBJ2-5|-|-
CASSYIETQYF
TGTGCCAGCAGTTACATTGAGACCCAGTACTTC
>14|TRBV6-5|TRBJ2-1|once|-
CASSPGREGNEQFF
TGTGCCAGCAGTCCGGGCAGGGAAGGCAATGAGCAGTTCTTC
>15|TRBV5-1|TRBJ2-5|-|TRBD1
CASSLYRQGQETQYF
TGCGCCAGCAGCTTATATCGACAGGGCCAAGAGACCCAGTACTTC
>13|TRBV3-1/TRBV3-2|TRBJ1-1|-|-
CASSQEGGSEAFF
TGTGCCAGCAGCCAAGAGGGGGGCAGTGAAGCTTTCTTT
>17|TRBV6-2/TRBV6-3|TRBJ2-2|-|TRBD2
CASSYGAGRGDTGELFF
TGTGCCAGCAGTTACGGGGCCGGACGGGGGGATACCGGGGAGCTGTTTTTT
>15|TRBV11-2|TRBJ2-7|-|-
CASSSQGGGPYEQYF
TGTGCCAGCAGCTCCCAGGGGGGAGGCCCCTACGAGCAGTACTTC